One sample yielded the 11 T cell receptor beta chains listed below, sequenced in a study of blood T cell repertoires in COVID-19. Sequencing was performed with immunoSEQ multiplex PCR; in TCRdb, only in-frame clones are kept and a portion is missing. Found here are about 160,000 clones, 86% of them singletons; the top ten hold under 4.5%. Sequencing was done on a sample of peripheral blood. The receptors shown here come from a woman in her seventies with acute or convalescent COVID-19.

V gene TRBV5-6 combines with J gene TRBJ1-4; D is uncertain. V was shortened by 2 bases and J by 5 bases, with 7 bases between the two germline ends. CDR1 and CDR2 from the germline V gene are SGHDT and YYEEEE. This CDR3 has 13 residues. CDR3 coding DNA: TGTGCCAGCAGCTTTGGACTCAATGAAAAACTGTTTTTT. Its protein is CASSFGLNEKLFF.

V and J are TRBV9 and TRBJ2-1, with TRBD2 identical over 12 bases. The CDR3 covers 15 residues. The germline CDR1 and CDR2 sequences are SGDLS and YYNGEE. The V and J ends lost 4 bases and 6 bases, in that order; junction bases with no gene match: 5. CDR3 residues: CASSLGLAGSNEQFF. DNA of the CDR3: TGTGCCAGCAGCCTAGGACTAGCGGGGTCCAATGAGCAGTTCTTC.

CDR3 coding DNA: TGTGCCAGCAGGGGAGGATTCGGCCAGCCCCAGCATTTT. Encoded protein: CASRGGFGQPQHF. V is TRBV12-3 or TRBV12-4 and J is TRBJ1-5, with no clear D. V shed 6 bases and J shed 7 bases, with 13 bases lying between them. This CDR3 comprises 13 residues.

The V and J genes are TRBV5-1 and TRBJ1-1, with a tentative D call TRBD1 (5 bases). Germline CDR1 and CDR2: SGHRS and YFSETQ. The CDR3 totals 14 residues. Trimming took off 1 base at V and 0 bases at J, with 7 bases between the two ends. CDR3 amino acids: CASSLTGLNTEAFF. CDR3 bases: TGCGCCAGCAGCTTGACAGGATTGAACACTGAAGCTTTCTTT.

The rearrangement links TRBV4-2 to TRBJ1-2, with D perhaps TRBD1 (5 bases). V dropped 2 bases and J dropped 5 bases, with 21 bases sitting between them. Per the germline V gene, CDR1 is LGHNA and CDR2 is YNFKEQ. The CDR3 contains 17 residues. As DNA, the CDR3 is TGTGCCAGCAGCCAACCAGCGGGCCCAGGGACCGATTATGGCTACACCTTC. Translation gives CASSQPAGPGTDYGYTF.

In DNA, the CDR3 is TGCGCCAGCAGCTCAAACCCCTCCCAGGATGAGCAGTTCTTC. This sequence encodes CASSSNPSQDEQFF. This sequence joins TRBV4-3 and TRBJ2-1, with D hard to call. CDR3 size: 14 residues. In germline, CDR1 is LGHNA, CDR2 YSLEER. Between the trimmed V and J ends, which lost 5 bases and 8 bases, there was a span of 16 bases.

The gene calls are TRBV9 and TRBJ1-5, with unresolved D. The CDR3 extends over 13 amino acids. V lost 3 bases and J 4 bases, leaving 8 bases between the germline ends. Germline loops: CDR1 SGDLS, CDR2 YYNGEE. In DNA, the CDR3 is TGTGCCAGCAGCGCCTGGGCAAATCAGCCCCAGCATTTT. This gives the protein CASSAWANQPQHF.

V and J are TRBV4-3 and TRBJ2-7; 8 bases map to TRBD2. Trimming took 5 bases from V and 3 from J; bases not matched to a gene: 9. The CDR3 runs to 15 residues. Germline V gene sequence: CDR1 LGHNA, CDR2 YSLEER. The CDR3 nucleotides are TGCGCCAGCAGCGAAGGGAGCGGGGGCAGCTACGAGCAGTACTTC. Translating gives CASSEGSGGSYEQYF.

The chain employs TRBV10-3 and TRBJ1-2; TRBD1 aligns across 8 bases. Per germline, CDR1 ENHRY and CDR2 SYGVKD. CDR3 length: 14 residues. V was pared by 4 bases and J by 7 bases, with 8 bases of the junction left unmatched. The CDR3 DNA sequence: TGTGCCATCAGTGCGGGGGACAGGTCAGGTGGCTACACCTTC. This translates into CAISAGDRSGGYTF.

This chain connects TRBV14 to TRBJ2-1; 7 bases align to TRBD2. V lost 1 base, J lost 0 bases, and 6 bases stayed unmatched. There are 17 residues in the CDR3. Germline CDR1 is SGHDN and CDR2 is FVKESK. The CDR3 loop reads CASSQGDLAVSYNEQFF. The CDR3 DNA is TGTGCCAGCAGCCAAGGAGACCTAGCGGTCTCCTACAATGAGCAGTTCTTC.

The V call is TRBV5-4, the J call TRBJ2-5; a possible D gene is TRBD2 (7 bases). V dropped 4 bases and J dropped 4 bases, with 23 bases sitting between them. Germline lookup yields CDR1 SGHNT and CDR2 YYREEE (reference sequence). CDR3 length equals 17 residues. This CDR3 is CASSPGAGAQGRETQYF. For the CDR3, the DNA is TGTGCCAGCAGCCCGGGGGCGGGGGCGCAGGGACGAGAGACCCAGTACTTC.